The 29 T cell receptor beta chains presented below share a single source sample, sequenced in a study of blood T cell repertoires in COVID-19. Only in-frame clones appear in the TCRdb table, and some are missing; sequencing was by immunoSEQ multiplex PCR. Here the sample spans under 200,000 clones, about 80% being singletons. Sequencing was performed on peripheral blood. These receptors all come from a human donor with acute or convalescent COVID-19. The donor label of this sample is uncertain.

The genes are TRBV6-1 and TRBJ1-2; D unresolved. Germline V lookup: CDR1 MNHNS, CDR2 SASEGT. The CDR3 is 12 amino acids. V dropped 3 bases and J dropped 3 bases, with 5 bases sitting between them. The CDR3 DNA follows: TGTGCCAGCAGTGACCAGGACTATGGCTACACCTTC. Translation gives CASSDQDYGYTF.

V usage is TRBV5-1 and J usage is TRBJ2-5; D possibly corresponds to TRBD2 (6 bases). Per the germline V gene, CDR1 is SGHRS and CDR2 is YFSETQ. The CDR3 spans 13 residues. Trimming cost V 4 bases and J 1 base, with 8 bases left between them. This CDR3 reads CASSRDFQETQYF. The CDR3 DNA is TGCGCCAGCAGCCGGGACTTCCAAGAGACCCAGTACTTC.

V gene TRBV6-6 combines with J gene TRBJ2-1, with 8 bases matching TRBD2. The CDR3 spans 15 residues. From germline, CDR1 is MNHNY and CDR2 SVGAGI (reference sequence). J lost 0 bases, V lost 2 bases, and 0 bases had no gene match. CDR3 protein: CASSYSGGSYNEQFF. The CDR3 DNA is TGTGCCAGCAGTTACAGCGGGGGCTCCTACAATGAGCAGTTCTTC.

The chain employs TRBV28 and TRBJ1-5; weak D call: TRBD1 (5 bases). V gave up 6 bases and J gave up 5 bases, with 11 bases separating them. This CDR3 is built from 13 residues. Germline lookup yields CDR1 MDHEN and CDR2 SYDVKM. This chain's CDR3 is CASSLQGYQPQHF. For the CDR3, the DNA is TGTGCCAGCAGCCTCCAGGGATATCAGCCCCAGCATTTT.

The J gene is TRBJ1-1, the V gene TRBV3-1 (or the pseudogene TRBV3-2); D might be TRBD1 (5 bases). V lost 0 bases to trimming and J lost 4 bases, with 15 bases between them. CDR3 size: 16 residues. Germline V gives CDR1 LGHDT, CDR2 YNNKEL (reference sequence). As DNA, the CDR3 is TGTGCCAGCAGCCAAGAAAGGCCCCGGGGGGGCACTGAAGCTTTCTTT. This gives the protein CASSQERPRGGTEAFF.

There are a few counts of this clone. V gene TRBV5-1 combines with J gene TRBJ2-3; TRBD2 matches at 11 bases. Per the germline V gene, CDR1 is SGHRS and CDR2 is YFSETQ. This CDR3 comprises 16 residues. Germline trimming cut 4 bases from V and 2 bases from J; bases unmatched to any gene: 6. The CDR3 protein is CASSTGTSGNTDTQYF. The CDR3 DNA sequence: TGCGCCAGCAGCACCGGGACTAGCGGAAACACAGATACGCAGTATTTT. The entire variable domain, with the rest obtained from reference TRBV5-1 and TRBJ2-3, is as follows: KAGVTQTPRYLIKTRGQQVTLSCSPISGHRSVSWYQQTPGQGLQFLFEYFSETQRNKGNFPGRFSGRQFSNSRSEMNVSTLELGDSALYLCASSTGTSGNTDTQYFGPGTRLTVL.

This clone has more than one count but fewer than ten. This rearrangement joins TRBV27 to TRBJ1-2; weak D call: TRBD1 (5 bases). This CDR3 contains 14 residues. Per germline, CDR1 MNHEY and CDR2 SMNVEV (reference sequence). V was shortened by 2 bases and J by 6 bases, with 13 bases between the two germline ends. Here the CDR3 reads CASSLGRESDGYTF. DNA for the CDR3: TGTGCCAGCAGTTTAGGCAGGGAATCTGATGGCTACACCTTC.

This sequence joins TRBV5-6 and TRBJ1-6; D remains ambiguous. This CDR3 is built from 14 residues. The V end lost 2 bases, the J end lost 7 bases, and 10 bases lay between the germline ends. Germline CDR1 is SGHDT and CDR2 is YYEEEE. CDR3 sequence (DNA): TGTGCCAGCAGCTTACCCCCCGGGAATTCACCCCTCCACTTT. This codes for CASSLPPGNSPLHF.

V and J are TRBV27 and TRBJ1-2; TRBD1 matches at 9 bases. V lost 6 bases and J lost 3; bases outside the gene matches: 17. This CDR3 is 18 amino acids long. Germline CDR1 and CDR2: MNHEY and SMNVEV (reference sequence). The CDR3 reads CASSLRSRDRASHYGYTF. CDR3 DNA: TGTGCCAGCAGCCTACGGTCCCGGGACAGGGCGTCCCACTATGGCTACACCTTC.

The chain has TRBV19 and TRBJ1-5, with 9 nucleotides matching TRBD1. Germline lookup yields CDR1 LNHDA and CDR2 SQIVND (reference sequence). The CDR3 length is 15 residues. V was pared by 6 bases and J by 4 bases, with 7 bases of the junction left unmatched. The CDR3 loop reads CASRQQGAVNQPQHF. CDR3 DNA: TGTGCCAGTAGGCAACAGGGGGCAGTGAATCAGCCCCAGCATTTT.

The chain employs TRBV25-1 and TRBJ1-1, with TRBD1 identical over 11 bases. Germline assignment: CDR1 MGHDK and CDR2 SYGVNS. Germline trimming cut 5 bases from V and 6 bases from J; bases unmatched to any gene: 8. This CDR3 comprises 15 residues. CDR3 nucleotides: TGTGCCAGCAGTCCGGTGGGACAGGGGGTACCTGAAGCTTTCTTT. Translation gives CASSPVGQGVPEAFF.

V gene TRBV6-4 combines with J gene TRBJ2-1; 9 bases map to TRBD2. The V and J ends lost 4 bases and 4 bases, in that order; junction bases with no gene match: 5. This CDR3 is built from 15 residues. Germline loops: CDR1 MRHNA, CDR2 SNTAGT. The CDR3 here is CASSALAGAYNEQFF. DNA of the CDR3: TGTGCCAGCAGTGCCTTAGCGGGAGCTTACAATGAGCAGTTCTTC.

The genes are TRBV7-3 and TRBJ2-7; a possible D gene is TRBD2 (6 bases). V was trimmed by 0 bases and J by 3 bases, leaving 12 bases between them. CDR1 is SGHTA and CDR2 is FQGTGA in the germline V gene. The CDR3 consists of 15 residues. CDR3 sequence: CASSLTASEGYEQYF. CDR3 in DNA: TGTGCCAGCAGCTTAACGGCGTCGGAGGGCTACGAGCAGTACTTC.

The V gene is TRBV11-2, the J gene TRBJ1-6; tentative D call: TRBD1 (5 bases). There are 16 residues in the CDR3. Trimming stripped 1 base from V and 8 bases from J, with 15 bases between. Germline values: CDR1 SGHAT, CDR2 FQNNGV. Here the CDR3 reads CASSLGGQGGDSPLHF. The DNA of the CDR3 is TGTGCCAGCAGCTTAGGAGGTCAGGGCGGGGATTCACCCCTCCACTTT.

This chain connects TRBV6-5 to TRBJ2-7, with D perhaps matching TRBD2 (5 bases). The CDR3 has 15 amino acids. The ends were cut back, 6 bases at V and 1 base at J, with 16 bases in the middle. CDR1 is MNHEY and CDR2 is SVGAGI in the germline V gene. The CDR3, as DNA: TGTGCCAGCAGCCCCAGCTGGACTCGATCCTACGAGCAGTACTTC. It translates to CASSPSWTRSYEQYF.

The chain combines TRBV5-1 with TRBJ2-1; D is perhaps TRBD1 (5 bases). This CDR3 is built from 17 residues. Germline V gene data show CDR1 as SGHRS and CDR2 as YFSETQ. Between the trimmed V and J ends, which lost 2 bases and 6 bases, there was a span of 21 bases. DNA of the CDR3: TGCGCCAGCAGCTTTGCTCTAGGACGCCAAGGGGTCAATGAGCAGTTCTTC. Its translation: CASSFALGRQGVNEQFF.

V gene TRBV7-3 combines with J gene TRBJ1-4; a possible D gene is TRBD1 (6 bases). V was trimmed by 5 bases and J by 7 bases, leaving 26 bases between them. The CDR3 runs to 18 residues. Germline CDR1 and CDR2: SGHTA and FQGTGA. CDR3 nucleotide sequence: TGTGCCAGCAGCCCAGCCAGCACAGGGTCATGGATGAGTGAAAAACTGTTTTTT. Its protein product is CASSPASTGSWMSEKLFF.

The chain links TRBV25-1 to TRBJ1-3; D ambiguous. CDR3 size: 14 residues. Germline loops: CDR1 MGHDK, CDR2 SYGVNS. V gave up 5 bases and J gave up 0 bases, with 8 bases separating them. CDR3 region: CASSIASSGNTIYF. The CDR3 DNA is TGTGCCAGCAGTATAGCCTCCTCTGGAAACACCATATATTTT.

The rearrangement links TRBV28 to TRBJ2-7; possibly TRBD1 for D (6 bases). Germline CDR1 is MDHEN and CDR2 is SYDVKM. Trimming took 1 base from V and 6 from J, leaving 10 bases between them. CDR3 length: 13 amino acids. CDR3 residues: CASSLSQGSEQYF. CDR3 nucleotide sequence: TGTGCCAGCAGTTTATCGCAGGGGAGCGAGCAGTACTTC.

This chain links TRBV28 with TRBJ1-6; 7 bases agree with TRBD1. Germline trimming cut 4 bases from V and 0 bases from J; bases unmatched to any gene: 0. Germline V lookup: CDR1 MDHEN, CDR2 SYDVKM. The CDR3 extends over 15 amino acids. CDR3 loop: CASSSGGSYNSPLHF. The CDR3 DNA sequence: TGTGCCAGCAGTTCAGGGGGCTCCTATAATTCACCCCTCCACTTT.

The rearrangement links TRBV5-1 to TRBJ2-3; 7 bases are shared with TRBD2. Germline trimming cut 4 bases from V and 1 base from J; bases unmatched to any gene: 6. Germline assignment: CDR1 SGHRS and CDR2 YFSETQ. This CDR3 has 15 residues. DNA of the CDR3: TGCGCCAGCAGCCTCCGCGGGGGTGGCACAGATACGCAGTATTTT. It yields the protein CASSLRGGGTDTQYF.

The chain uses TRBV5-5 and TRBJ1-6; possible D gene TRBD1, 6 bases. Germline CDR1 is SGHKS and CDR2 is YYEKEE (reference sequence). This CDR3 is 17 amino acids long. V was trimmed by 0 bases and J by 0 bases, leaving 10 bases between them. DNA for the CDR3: TGTGCCAGCAGCTTGGAGGGGGGGAGCTCCTATAATTCACCCCTCCACTTT. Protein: CASSLEGGSSYNSPLHF.

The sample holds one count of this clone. The CDR3 DNA reads TGTGCCTGGGGGACTAGCGGGATCGCAGAGACCCAGTACTTC. Its translation is CAWGTSGIAETQYF. This chain links TRBV5-4 with TRBJ2-5; 13 nucleotides line up with TRBD2. The V segment lost 10 bases and the J segment 4 bases; nucleotides outside the gene matches: 7. CDR1 SGHNT and CDR2 YYREEE come from the germline V gene (reference sequence). This CDR3 is built from 14 residues.

The DNA of the CDR3 is TGTGCCAGCAGCTCAAACCAGGGGGCGGGCACTAATGAAAAACTGTTTTTT. It codes for CASSSNQGAGTNEKLFF. The chain couples TRBV5-4 to TRBJ1-4; 8 bases agree with TRBD1. In germline, CDR1 is SGHNT, CDR2 YYREEE (reference sequence). The CDR3 extends over 17 amino acids. V lost 3 bases to trimming and J lost 2 bases; unmatched junction nucleotides: 9.

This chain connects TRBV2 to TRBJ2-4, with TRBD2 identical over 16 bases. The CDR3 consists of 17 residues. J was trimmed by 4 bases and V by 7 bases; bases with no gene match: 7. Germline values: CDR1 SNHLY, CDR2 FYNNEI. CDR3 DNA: TGTGCCAGCAAGCAGGGACTAGCGGGAGGGCCGAAAAACATTCAGTACTTC. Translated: CASKQGLAGGPKNIQYF.

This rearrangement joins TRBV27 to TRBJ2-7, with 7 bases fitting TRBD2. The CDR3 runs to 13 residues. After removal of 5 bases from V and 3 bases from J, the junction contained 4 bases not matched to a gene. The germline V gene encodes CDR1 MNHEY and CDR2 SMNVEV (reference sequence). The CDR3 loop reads CASSRSGNYEQYF. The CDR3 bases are TGTGCCAGCAGTCGAAGCGGGAACTACGAGCAGTACTTC.

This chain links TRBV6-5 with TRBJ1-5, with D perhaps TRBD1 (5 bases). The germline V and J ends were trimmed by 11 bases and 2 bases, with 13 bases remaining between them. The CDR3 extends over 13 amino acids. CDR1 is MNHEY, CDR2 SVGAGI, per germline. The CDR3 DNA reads TGTGCCGCTCAGGTCAGGGGCAATCAGCCCCAGCATTTT. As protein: CAAQVRGNQPQHF.

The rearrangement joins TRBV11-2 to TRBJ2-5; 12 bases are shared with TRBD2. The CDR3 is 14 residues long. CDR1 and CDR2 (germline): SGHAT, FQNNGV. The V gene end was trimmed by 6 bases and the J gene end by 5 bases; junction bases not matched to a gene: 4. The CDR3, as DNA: TGTGCCAGCAGTTACGGACTAGCGGGGGAGACCCAGTACTTC. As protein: CASSYGLAGETQYF.

CDR3 DNA sequence: TGTGCCAGCAGCTGGACAGGGAGGGATCAGCCCCAGCATTTT. Amino acid sequence: CASSWTGRDQPQHF. The genes are TRBV7-8 and TRBJ1-5; 8 nucleotides agree with TRBD1. The germline V gene has CDR1 SGHVS and CDR2 FQNEAQ. Germline trimming cut 4 bases from V and 5 bases from J; bases unmatched to any gene: 4. This CDR3 contains 14 residues.